The rows below give T cell receptor beta chains drawn from one sample of a study of regulatory T cells in long-lasting Graves disease. Via MiXCR, TCRdb re-called the multiplex PCR reads, giving one row per CDR3 protein. Of under 300,000 distinct CDR3 sequences listed, 15% to 20% were seen once; the top ten hold approximately 14%. These sequences were also reported in another study, on T cells in Graves' hyperthyroidism and ophthalmopathy.

The sample in question was peripheral blood mononuclear cells (PBMCs), obtained at new diagnosis, from a patient treated with antithyroid drugs. These receptors were obtained from a woman in her thirties with Graves disease. Both conserved end residues are trimmed from each CDR3. The order of the fields is V gene, D gene, CDR3 protein. The D gene is left open where the match is weak.

TRBV19,.,ASSTPFRGQYYT
TRBV7-6,TRBD2,ASSFSSGGSDTQY
TRBV10-2,TRBD2,ASTWGGSSYNEQF
TRBV6-1,TRBD1,ASTAGQAFGEQY
TRBV14,TRBD1,ASSQLTGGLTEAF
TRBV12-3/TRBV12-4,.,ATHSQAF
TRBV7-2,.,ASSLGGGGPSSYEQY
TRBV6-2/TRBV6-3,.,ASSYSGRGDNQPQH
TRBV6-1,.,ASTRAYEQY
TRBV18,.,ASSPPHPGNTGELF
TRBV5-1,.,ASSHLQNYGYT
TRBV7-9,.,ASSLATDSNSPLH
TRBV5-1,TRBD1,ASSLRDRTNYGYT
TRBV4-2,.,ASSQETGGTNTGELF
TRBV12-3/TRBV12-4,.,ASISSGRRGYGYT